This T cell receptor beta chain is from a study of blood T cell repertoires in COVID-19. The wider study: Sites in the United States, Italy and Spain provided acute and convalescent COVID-19 samples.

The data were produced by immunoSEQ multiplex PCR, yet TCRdb's version contains in-frame clones alone and is incomplete. The data hold more than 110,000 clones, with around four fifths observed a single time. This CDR3 is built from 15 residues. CDR1 and CDR2 (germline): SGHDT, YYEEEE. Trimming left V 4 bases short and J 0 bases short, with 11 bases between. The chain has TRBV5-6 and TRBJ1-5, with D perhaps TRBD1 (5 bases). This TCR came from a woman between 50 and 59 years old who had recovered from COVID-19. Source material: PBMCs or T cells enriched from blood (not recorded which). This CDR3 is CASSTGGYSNQPQHF. The DNA for the CDR3 is TGTGCCAGCAGCACCGGGGGTTATAGCAATCAGCCCCAGCATTTT.